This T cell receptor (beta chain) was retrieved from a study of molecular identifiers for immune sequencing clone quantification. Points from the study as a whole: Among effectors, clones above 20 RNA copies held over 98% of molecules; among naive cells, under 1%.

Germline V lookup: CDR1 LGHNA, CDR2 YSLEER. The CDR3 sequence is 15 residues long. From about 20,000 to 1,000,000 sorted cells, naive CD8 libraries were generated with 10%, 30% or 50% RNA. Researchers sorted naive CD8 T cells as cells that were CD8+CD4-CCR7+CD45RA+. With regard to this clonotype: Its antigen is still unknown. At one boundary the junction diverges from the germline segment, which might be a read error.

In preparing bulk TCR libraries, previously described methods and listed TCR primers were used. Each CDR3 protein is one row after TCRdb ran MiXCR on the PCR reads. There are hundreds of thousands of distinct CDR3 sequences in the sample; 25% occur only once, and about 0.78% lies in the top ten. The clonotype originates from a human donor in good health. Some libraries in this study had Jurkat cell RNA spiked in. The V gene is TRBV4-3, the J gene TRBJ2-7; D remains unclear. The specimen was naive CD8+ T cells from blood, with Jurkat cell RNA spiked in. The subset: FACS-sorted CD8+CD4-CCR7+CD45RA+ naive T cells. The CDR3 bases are TGCGCCAGCCGCCACCGGCCTACTTTCGTGTACGAGCAGTACTTC. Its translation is CASRHRPTFVYEQYF.